This T cell receptor beta chain originates from a study of radiation and T cells in renal cell carcinoma. V was cut by 2 bases and J by 6 bases, with 16 bases left in between. The CDR3 contains 16 residues. Per the germline V gene, CDR1 is KGHSH and CDR2 is LQKENI. The table came from immunoSEQ multiplex PCR; TCRdb's copy has only in-frame clones and leaves some out. The sample has approximately 51,000 clones, roughly 83% seen once. Time point given: baseline pretreatment blood. Stated treatment: 15 Gy SBRT to primary tumor, nephrectomy 4 weeks later. The J gene is TRBJ2-2, the V gene TRBV18; D is unclear. The sample in question was blood, obtained from a patient whose treatment included radiotherapy and nephrectomy. This TCR came from a woman between 70 and 85 years old with renal cell carcinoma. The CDR3 is CASSPLGQLSAGELFF. Written as DNA, the CDR3 is TGTGCCAGCTCACCATTGGGTCAGTTATCGGCCGGGGAGCTGTTTTTT.